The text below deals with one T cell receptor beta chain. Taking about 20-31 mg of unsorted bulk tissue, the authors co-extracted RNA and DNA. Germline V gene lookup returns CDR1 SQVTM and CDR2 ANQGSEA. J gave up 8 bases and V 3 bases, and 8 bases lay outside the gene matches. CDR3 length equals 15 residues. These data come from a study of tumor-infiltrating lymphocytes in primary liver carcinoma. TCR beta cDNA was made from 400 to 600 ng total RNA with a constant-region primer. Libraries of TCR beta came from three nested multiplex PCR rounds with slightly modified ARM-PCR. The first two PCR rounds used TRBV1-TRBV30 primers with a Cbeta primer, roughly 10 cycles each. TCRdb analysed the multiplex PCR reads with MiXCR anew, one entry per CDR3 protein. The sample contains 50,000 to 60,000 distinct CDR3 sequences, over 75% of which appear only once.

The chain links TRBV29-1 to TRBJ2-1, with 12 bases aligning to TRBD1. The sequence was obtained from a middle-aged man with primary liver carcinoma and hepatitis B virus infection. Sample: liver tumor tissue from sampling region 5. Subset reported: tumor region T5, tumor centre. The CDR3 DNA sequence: TGCAGCGTTGAGTTCGGGACAGGGGGCTTTTATGAGCAGTTCTTC. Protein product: CSVEFGTGGFYEQFF.